The 26 T cell receptor beta chains given below trace back to one sample, sequenced in a study of T cell responses to AZD1222 COVID-19 vaccine. Clones were read by immunoSEQ multiplex PCR, and TCRdb kept only the in-frame ones, dropping some. The sample consists of about 120,000 clones, over 85% of them appearing once. The source material was peripheral blood, sampled on day 0 of AZD1222 vaccination. The receptors shown here come from an adult in good health.

The gene calls are TRBV10-3 and TRBJ2-1; a weak D match, TRBD1 (6 bases). Germline CDR1 and CDR2: ENHRY and SYGVKD. V dropped 3 bases and J dropped 8 bases, with 11 bases sitting between them. CDR3 length equals 13 residues. The CDR3 nucleotides are TGTGCCATCAGTGACCGACAGGCCCATGAGCAGTTCTTC. Amino acids: CAISDRQAHEQFF.

The chain joins TRBV7-9 to TRBJ2-1; D may correspond to TRBD1 or TRBD2 (6 bases each). This CDR3 spans 15 amino acids. Germline CDR1 is SEHNR and CDR2 is FQNEAQ (reference sequence). Between the trimmed V and J ends, which lost 7 bases and 8 bases, there was a span of 21 bases. The CDR3 spells CASTRMGGQGDEQFF. The CDR3 DNA reads as TGTGCCAGCACCCGGATGGGGGGCCAGGGAGATGAGCAGTTCTTC.

V usage is TRBV6-5 and J usage is TRBJ1-6; D gene unclear. V lost 6 bases to trimming and J lost 2 bases, with 11 bases between them. Germline CDR1 MNHEY, CDR2 SVGAGI. The CDR3 is 15 residues long. The CDR3 loop reads CASRGVNTYNSPLHF. CDR3 coding DNA: TGTGCCAGCAGGGGAGTAAACACCTATAATTCACCCCTCCACTTT.

Of note for this clone: A junction boundary mismatches the germline segment, possibly from a read error. The chain joins TRBV3-1 (or the pseudogene TRBV3-2) to TRBJ2-7; D could derive from TRBD1 or TRBD2 (5 bases each). This CDR3 region has 12 residues. Germline V gene data show CDR1 as LGHDT and CDR2 as YNNKEL (reference sequence). For the CDR3, the DNA is TGTGCCAGCAGCCAAGGGGACGGGGCACGCTCTTTC. Translated, it gives CASSQGDGARSF.

The genes are TRBV5-4 and TRBJ2-2; D possibly corresponds to TRBD2 (6 bases). Germline lookup yields CDR1 SGHNT and CDR2 YYREEE (reference sequence). Trimming shortened V by 4 bases and J by 2 bases, and 18 bases separated the two germline ends. The CDR3 is 17 residues long. This CDR3 is CASSPRLGGANTGELFF. CDR3 sequence (DNA): TGTGCCAGCAGCCCGCGGTTGGGGGGAGCTAACACCGGGGAGCTGTTTTTT. The entire variable domain, with the rest obtained from reference TRBV5-4 and TRBJ2-2, is as follows: ETGVTQSPTHLIKTRGQQVTLRCSSQSGHNTVSWYQQALGQGPQFIFQYYREEENGRGNFPPRFSGLQFPNYSSELNVNALELDDSALYLCASSPRLGGANTGELFFGEGSRLTVL.

The chain carries TRBV30 and TRBJ2-7; a weak D match, TRBD1 (5 bases). From germline, CDR1 is GTSNPN and CDR2 SVGIG (reference sequence). Deletions cut 5 bases from V and 0 bases from J, with 14 bases between. The CDR3 contains 14 residues. CDR3 DNA sequence: TGTGCCTGGGACCCAGGGCTCGGCTCCTACGAGCAGTACTTC. This translates into CAWDPGLGSYEQYF.

The rearrangement uses TRBV30 and TRBJ2-1, with TRBD1 as a possible D gene (5 bases). The CDR3 runs to 14 residues. The germline V gene encodes CDR1 GTSNPN and CDR2 SVGIG (reference sequence). V shed 1 base and J shed 4 bases, with 11 bases lying between them. CDR3 region: CAWSGQGQYNEQFF. CDR3 DNA: TGTGCCTGGAGTGGGCAGGGCCAATACAATGAGCAGTTCTTC.

In this sample, this clone turned up a few times. The V gene is TRBV5-1, the J gene TRBJ2-7, with D perhaps TRBD2 (7 bases). The CDR3 consists of 13 residues. V was cut by 6 bases and J by 7 bases, with 17 bases left in between. Germline CDR1 and CDR2: SGHRS and YFSETQ. The CDR3 nucleotides are TGCGCCAGCATGGGCGGGGGCCCCGGGGAGCAGTACTTC. This codes for CASMGGGPGEQYF.

The rearrangement links TRBV5-4 to TRBJ2-5, with TRBD2 matching 14 bases. Losses at the gene ends were 2 bases for V and 5 bases for J; bases not matched to a gene: 8. The CDR3 extends over 17 amino acids. Per germline, CDR1 SGHNT and CDR2 YYREEE (reference sequence). The CDR3 loop reads CASSLGTSGRRAETQYF. Written as DNA, the CDR3 is TGTGCCAGCAGCTTAGGGACTAGCGGGAGAAGGGCGGAGACCCAGTACTTC.

This clone was seen once. This chain's CDR3 is CSGGLDGWNTEAFF. In DNA form, the CDR3 reads TGCAGCGGGGGCTTGGACGGGTGGAACACTGAAGCTTTCTTT. This sequence joins TRBV29-1 and TRBJ1-1; D possibly corresponds to TRBD1 (5 bases). The CDR3 spans 14 residues. Germline V gene lookup returns CDR1 SQVTM and CDR2 ANQGSEA. The V end lost 7 bases, the J end lost 1 base, and 16 bases lay between the germline ends.

The chain recombines TRBV2 with TRBJ1-5; weak D call: TRBD1 (5 bases). Trimming removed 6 bases from V and 0 bases from J, with 9 bases in between. Germline lookup yields CDR1 SNHLY and CDR2 FYNNEI. CDR3 length: 14 amino acids. CDR3 sequence: CASRGDSSNQPQHF. CDR3 bases: TGTGCCAGCAGGGGAGACAGTAGCAATCAGCCCCAGCATTTT.

This chain links TRBV29-1 with TRBJ2-5, with 8 bases fitting TRBD1. V lost 5 bases and J lost 4; bases outside the gene matches: 6. Germline CDR1 and CDR2: SQVTM and ANQGSEA. This CDR3 region has 13 residues. The CDR3 spells CSVSDRGGETQYF. The CDR3 DNA sequence: TGCAGCGTTTCTGACAGGGGAGGAGAGACCCAGTACTTC.

The chain employs TRBV7-9 and TRBJ2-7, with TRBD2 matching 9 bases. The ends lost 2 bases at V and 1 base at J; junction bases unmatched: 3. CDR1 and CDR2 (germline): SEHNR, FQNEAQ (reference sequence). The CDR3 covers 15 residues. CDR3 amino acids: CASSLTTSGSYEQYF. As DNA, the CDR3 is TGTGCCAGCAGCTTAACGACTAGCGGATCCTACGAGCAGTACTTC.

This clone was observed a few times. V gene TRBV19 combines with J gene TRBJ1-6, with TRBD1 identical over 11 bases. The CDR3 extends over 15 amino acids. The junction had 6 bases not matched to a gene; V was cut back by 5 bases and J by 9 bases. Germline V CDR1 and CDR2: LNHDA, SQIVND (reference sequence). The CDR3 sequence is CASSDPGTGGSPLHF. The CDR3 DNA follows: TGTGCCAGTAGTGACCCCGGGACAGGGGGTTCACCCCTCCACTTT.

The chain combines TRBV10-2 with TRBJ2-2; TRBD2 is a possible D gene (6 bases). Trimming removed 3 bases from V and 4 bases from J, with 9 bases in between. The CDR3 is made up of 14 amino acids. Germline CDR1 and CDR2: WSHSY and SAAADI. The CDR3 region is CASSEKGGTGELFF. CDR3 sequence (DNA): TGCGCCAGCAGTGAAAAGGGAGGCACCGGGGAGCTGTTTTTT.

J is TRBJ2-7 and V is TRBV18; 10 bases agree with TRBD1. Germline V gene data show CDR1 as KGHSH and CDR2 as LQKENI. The CDR3 has 14 amino acids. J lost 6 bases, V lost 3 bases, and 5 bases had no gene match. CDR3 amino acids: CASSPGQGLGEQYF. For the CDR3, the DNA is TGTGCCAGCTCACCGGGACAGGGGTTAGGCGAGCAGTACTTC.

The V call is TRBV27, the J call TRBJ1-6, with 8 bases fitting TRBD1. CDR1 and CDR2 (germline): MNHEY, SMNVEV (reference sequence). The J segment lost 8 bases and the V segment lost 7 bases, leaving 13 bases of the junction unmatched. CDR3 size: 16 residues. The CDR3 spells CASNSTLGQEDSPLHF. The CDR3 region has the DNA TGTGCCAGCAACTCCACCCTGGGACAGGAAGATTCACCCCTCCACTTT.

The chain combines TRBV21-1 with TRBJ1-2. TRBV21-1 is a recognized pseudogene. The CDR3 has 14 amino acids. The CDR3 region has the DNA TGTGCCAGCAGGCGATCAGGACCCCGGTGTGGCTACACCTTC. This gives the protein CASRRSGPRCGYTF.

The sample holds one count of this clone. The genes are TRBV27 and TRBJ2-1; D unresolved. The CDR3 extends over 15 amino acids. V lost 7 bases to trimming and J lost 6 bases, with 19 bases between them. Germline V CDR1 and CDR2: MNHEY, SMNVEV (reference sequence). The chain's CDR3 is CASIPTRANINEQFF. The CDR3 bases are TGTGCCAGCATACCGACCCGGGCGAATATCAATGAGCAGTTCTTC.

The chain has TRBV28 and TRBJ1-2, with D tentatively TRBD1 (5 bases). The germline gives CDR1 MDHEN, CDR2 SYDVKM. CDR3 length: 15 residues. V lost 8 bases and J lost 4, with 20 bases in between. In DNA form, the CDR3 reads TGTGCCAGCCTCCCGGGGGGATATAGAGGCTATGGCTACACCTTC. This translates into CASLPGGYRGYGYTF.

The chain couples TRBV7-9 to TRBJ1-5, with TRBD1 matching 8 bases. Unmatched junction bases numbered 8, after V lost 2 bases and J lost 5 bases. Per germline, CDR1 SEHNR and CDR2 FQNEAQ (reference sequence). The CDR3 contains 16 residues. This chain's CDR3 is CASSLIGTGGDQPQHF. CDR3 in DNA: TGTGCCAGCAGCTTAATCGGGACAGGTGGCGATCAGCCCCAGCATTTT.

The chain combines TRBV7-2 with TRBJ2-5; no clear D gene. V was shortened by 5 bases and J by 4 bases, with 20 bases between the two germline ends. Germline V gene lookup returns CDR1 SGHTA and CDR2 FQGNSA. The CDR3 is 16 residues long. The CDR3 DNA sequence: TGTGCCAGCAGCCCAATCACGAGCAGCCCCCCAGAGACCCAGTACTTC. It is translated as CASSPITSSPPETQYF.

This clone was observed a single time. The chain carries TRBV29-1 and TRBJ1-4, with D tentatively TRBD1 (5 bases). This CDR3 has 13 residues. Germline CDR1 SQVTM, CDR2 ANQGSEA. The ends were cut back, 7 bases at V and 4 bases at J, with 13 bases in the middle. The CDR3 sequence is CSARTGGNEKLFF. DNA of the CDR3: TGCAGCGCCCGAACCGGGGGTAATGAAAAACTGTTTTTT.

This chain connects TRBV19 to TRBJ1-5, with TRBD1 as a possible D gene (5 bases). Germline CDR1 reads LNHDA; CDR2 reads SQIVND (reference sequence). Trimming stripped 6 bases from V and 6 bases from J, with 9 bases between. The CDR3 totals 12 residues. CDR3 nucleotide sequence: TGTGCCAGTAGGGAAGGGGTTCAGCCCCAGCATTTT. This encodes CASREGVQPQHF.

This CDR3 is CASSVASGVRNTGELFF. In nucleotides, the CDR3 is TGTGCCAGCAGCGTAGCGTCAGGGGTCCGGAACACCGGGGAGCTGTTTTTT. The chain carries TRBV9 and TRBJ2-2, with D tentatively TRBD1 (6 bases). The CDR3 covers 17 residues. V was pared by 0 bases and J by 1 base, with 13 bases between. Germline V gene data show CDR1 as SGDLS and CDR2 as YYNGEE.

This chain joins TRBV12-3 or TRBV12-4 and TRBJ1-5, with D maybe TRBD1 (5 bases). Between the trimmed V and J ends, which lost 0 bases and 11 bases, there was a span of 11 bases. The CDR3 is 13 amino acids. The CDR3 loop reads CASSLAGQAAQHF. The CDR3 DNA is TGTGCCAGCAGTTTAGCGGGGCAGGCGGCCCAGCATTTT.